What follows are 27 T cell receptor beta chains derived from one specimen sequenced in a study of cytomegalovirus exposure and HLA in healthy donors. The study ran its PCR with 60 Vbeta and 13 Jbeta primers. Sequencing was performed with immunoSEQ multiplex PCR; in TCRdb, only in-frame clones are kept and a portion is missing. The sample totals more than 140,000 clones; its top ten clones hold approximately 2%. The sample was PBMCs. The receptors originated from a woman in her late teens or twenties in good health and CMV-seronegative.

For the CDR3, the DNA is TGTGCCGGCCGGACCGGGACTAATTACAATGAGCAGTTCTTC. Its translation: CAGRTGTNYNEQFF. The rearrangement joins TRBV6-1 to TRBJ2-1; 7 bases fit TRBD2. The V gene end was trimmed by 11 bases and the J gene end by 4 bases; junction bases not matched to a gene: 11. Per the germline V gene, CDR1 is MNHNS and CDR2 is SASEGT. The CDR3 is 14 residues long.

CDR3: CASLSRVDTGELFF. The DNA of the CDR3 is TGTGCCAGCCTATCCAGGGTTGACACCGGGGAGCTGTTTTTT. The chain uses TRBV25-1 and TRBJ2-2; maybe TRBD1 (5 bases). Trimming took off 8 bases at V and 3 bases at J, with 13 bases between the two ends. This CDR3 is built from 14 residues. The germline V gene encodes CDR1 MGHDK and CDR2 SYGVNS.

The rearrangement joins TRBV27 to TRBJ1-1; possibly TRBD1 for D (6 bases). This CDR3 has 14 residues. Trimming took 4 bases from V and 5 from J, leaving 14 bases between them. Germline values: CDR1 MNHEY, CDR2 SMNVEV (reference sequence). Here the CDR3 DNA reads TGTGCCAGCAGTTCTGGGGGGGGGCGAACTGAAGCTTTCTTT. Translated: CASSSGGGRTEAFF.

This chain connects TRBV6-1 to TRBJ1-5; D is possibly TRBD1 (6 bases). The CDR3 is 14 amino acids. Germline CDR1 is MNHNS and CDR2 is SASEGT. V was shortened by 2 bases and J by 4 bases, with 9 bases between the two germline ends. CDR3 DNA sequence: TGTGCCAGCAGTGAACAGGGGCTTAATCAGCCCCAGCATTTT. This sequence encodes CASSEQGLNQPQHF.

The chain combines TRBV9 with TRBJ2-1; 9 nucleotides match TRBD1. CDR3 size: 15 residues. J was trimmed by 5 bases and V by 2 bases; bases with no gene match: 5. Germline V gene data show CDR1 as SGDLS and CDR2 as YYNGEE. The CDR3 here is CASSVSGQGNNEQFF. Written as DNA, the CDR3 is TGTGCCAGCAGCGTTTCGGGACAGGGCAACAATGAGCAGTTCTTC. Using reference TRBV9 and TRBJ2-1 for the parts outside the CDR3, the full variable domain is DSGVTQTPKHLITATGQRVTLRCSPRSGDLSVYWYQQSLDQGLQFLIQYYNGEERAKGNILERFSAQQFPDLHSELNLSSLELGDSALYFCASSVSGQGNNEQFFGPGTRLTVL.

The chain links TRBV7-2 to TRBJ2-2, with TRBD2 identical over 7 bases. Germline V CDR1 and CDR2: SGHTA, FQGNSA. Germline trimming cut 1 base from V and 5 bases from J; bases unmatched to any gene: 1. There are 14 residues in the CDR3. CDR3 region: CASSLGGGTGELFF. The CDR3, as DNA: TGTGCCAGCAGCTTAGGCGGGGGTACCGGGGAGCTGTTTTTT.

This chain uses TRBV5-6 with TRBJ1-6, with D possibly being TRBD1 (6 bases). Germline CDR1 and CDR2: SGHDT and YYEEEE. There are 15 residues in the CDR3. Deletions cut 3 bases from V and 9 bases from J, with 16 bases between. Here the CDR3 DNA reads TGTGCCAGCAGCTGGCTAAAGGACAGTATTTCACCCCTCCACTTT. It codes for CASSWLKDSISPLHF.

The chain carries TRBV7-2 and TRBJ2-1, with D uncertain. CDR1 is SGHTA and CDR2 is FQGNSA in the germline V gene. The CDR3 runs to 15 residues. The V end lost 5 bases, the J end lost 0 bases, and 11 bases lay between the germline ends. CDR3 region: CASSPRKSSYNEQFF. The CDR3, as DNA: TGTGCCAGCAGCCCCCGTAAGAGCTCCTACAATGAGCAGTTCTTC.

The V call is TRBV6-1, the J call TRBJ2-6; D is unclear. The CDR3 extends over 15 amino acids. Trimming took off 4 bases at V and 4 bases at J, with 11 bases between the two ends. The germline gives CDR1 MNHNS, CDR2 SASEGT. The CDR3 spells CASSVTASGANVLTF. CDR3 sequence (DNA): TGTGCCAGCAGTGTAACTGCTTCCGGGGCCAACGTCCTGACTTTC.

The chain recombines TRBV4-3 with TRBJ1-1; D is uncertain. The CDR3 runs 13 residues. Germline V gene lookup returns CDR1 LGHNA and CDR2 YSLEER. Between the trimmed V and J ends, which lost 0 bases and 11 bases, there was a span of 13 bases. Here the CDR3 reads CASSQDWSSEAFF. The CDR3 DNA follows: TGCGCCAGCAGCCAAGATTGGAGTTCGGAGGCTTTCTTT.

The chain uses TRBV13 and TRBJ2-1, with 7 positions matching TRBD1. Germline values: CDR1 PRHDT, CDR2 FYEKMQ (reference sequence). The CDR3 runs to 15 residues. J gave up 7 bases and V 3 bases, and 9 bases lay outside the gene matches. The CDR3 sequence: CASSFSLGQLNEQFF. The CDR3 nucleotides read TGTGCCAGCAGCTTTAGTCTGGGACAGCTTAATGAGCAGTTCTTC.

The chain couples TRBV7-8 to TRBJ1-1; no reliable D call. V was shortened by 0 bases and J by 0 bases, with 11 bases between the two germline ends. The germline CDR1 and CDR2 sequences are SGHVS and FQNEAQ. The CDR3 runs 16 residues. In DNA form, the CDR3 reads TGTGCCAGCAGCTTAGCGCGGGAGAAGATGAACACTGAAGCTTTCTTT. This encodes CASSLAREKMNTEAFF.

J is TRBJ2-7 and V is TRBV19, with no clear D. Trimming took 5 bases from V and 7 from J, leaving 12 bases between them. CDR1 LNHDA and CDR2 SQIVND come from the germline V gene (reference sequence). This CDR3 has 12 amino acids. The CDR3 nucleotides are TGTGCCAGTAGTCCTTCTTACGGGGAGCAGTACTTC. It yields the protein CASSPSYGEQYF. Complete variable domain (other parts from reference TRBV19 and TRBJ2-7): DGGITQSPKYLFRKEGQNVTLSCEQNLNHDAMYWYRQDPGQGLRLIYYSQIVNDFQKGDIAEGYSVSREKKESFPLTVTSAQKNPTAFYLCASSPSYGEQYFGPGTRLTVT.

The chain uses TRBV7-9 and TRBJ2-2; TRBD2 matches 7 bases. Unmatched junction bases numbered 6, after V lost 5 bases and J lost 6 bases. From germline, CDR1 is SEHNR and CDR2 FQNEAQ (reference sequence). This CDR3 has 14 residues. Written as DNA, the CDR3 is TGTGCCAGCAGCACGACTAGCCTGGCCGGGGAGCTGTTTTTT. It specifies CASSTTSLAGELFF.

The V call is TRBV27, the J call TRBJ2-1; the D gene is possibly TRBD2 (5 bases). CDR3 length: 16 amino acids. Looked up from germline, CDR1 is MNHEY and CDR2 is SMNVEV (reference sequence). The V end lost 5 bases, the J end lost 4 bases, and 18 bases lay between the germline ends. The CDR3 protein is CASSPEGGTLYNEQFF. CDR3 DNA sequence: TGTGCCAGCAGTCCAGAGGGCGGTACATTATACAATGAGCAGTTCTTC.

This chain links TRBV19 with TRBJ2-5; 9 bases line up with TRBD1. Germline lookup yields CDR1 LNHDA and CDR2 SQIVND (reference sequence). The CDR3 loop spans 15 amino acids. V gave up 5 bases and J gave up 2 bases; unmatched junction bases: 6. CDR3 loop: CASSSGTGWQETQYF. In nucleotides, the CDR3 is TGTGCCAGTAGTTCTGGGACAGGGTGGCAAGAGACCCAGTACTTC.

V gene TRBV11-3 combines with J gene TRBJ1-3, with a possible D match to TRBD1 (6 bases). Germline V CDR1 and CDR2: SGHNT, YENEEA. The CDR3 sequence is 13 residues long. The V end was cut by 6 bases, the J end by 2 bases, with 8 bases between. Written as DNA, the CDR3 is TGTGCCAGCAGAGGGGGAACTGGAAACACCATATATTTT. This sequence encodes CASRGGTGNTIYF.

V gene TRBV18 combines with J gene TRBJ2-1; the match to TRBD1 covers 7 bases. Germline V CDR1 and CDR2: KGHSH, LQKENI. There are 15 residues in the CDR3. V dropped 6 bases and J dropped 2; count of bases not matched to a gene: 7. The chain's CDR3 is CASSSGGYPYNEQFF. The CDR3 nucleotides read TGTGCCAGCTCGTCAGGGGGTTACCCCTACAATGAGCAGTTCTTC.

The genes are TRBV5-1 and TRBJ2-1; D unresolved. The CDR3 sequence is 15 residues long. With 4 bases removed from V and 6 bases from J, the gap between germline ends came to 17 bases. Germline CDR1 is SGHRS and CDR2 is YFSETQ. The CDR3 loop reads CASSQAGLTLNEQFF. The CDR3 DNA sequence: TGCGCCAGCAGCCAGGCTGGTCTAACCCTCAATGAGCAGTTCTTC.

CDR3 loop: CASQPTRTDTQYF. The CDR3 coding sequence is TGTGCCAGCCAACCCACACGCACAGATACGCAGTATTTT. This rearrangement joins TRBV6-5 to TRBJ2-3; D not certain. The CDR3 runs 13 residues. The V end was cut by 8 bases, the J end by 1 base, with 10 bases between. CDR1 and CDR2 from the germline V gene are MNHEY and SVGAGI.

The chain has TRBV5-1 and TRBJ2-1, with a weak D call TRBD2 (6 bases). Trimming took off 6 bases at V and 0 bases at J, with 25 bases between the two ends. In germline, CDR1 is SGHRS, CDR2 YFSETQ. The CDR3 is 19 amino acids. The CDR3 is CASKHNSGTHYSSYNEQFF. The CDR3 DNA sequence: TGCGCCAGCAAACACAACTCCGGGACTCACTACAGCTCCTACAATGAGCAGTTCTTC.

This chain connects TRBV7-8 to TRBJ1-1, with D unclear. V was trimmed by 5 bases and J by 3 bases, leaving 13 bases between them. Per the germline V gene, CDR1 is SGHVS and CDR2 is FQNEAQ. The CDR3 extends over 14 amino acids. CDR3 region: CASSKVEPYTEAFF. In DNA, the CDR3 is TGTGCCAGCAGCAAAGTCGAGCCTTACACTGAAGCTTTCTTT.

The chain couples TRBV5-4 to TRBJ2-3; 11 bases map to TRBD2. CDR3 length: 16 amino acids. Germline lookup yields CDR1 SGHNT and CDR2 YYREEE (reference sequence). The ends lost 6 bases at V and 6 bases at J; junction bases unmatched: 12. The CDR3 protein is CASTQGLAGGEDTQYF. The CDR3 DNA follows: TGTGCCAGCACTCAAGGTCTAGCGGGAGGCGAGGATACGCAGTATTTT.

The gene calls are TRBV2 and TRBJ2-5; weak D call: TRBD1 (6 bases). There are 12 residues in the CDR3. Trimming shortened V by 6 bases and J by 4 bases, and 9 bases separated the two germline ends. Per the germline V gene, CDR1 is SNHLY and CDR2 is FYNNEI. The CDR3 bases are TGTGCCAGCAGGGGGGCCGGAGAGACCCAGTACTTC. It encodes CASRGAGETQYF.

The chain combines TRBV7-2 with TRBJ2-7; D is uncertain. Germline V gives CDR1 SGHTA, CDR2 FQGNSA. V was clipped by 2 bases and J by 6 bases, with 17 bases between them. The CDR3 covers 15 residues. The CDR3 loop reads CASSLLPTRMFEQYF. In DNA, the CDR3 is TGTGCCAGCAGCTTACTCCCGACGAGGATGTTCGAGCAGTACTTC.

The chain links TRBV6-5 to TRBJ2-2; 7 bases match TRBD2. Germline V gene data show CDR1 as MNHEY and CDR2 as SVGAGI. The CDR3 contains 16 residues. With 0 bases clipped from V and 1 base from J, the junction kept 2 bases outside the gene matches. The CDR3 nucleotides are TGTGCCAGCAGTTACTCGGGGGGGGAGAACACCGGGGAGCTGTTTTTT. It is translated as CASSYSGGENTGELFF.

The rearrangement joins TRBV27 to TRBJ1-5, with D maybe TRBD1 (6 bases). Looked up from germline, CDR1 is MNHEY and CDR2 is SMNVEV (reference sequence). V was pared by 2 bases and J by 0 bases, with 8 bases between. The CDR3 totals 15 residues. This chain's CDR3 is CASSLNRVSNQPQHF. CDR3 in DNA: TGTGCCAGCAGTTTAAACAGGGTTAGCAATCAGCCCCAGCATTTT.